The rows below give T cell receptor beta chains drawn from one sample of a study of cytomegalovirus exposure and HLA in healthy donors. Sequencing was performed with immunoSEQ multiplex PCR; in TCRdb, only in-frame clones are kept and a portion is missing. The table gives about 64,000 clones; the top ten clones make up less than 4.5% of it. Specimen: PBMCs. The receptors here all came from a young woman in good health and CMV-seronegative. CDR3s include the opening cysteine and the closing phenylalanine or tryptophan. The D gene is left open where the match is weak.

D gene,V gene,J gene,CDR3 protein,CDR3 DNA
NA,TRBV1,TRBJ2-5,CTSSPPHCGGASKTQYF,TGCACCAGCAGCCCCCCTCATTGCGGGGGGGCCTCGAAGACCCAGTACTTC
NA,TRBV5-4,TRBJ1-2,CASSQGLTGYTF,TGTGCCAGCAGCCAGGGACTGACGGGCTACACCTTC
NA,TRBV28,TRBJ2-3,CASSSPSGSTDTQYF,TGTGCCAGCAGTTCCCCGTCCGGTAGCACAGATACGCAGTATTTT
NA,TRBV4-1,TRBJ1-4,CASSRGRGGNRNEKLFF,TGCGCCAGCAGCCGGGGTCGGGGGGGCAACCGTAATGAAAAACTGTTTTTT
NA,TRBV19,TRBJ1-1,CASTVLPGTEAFF,TGTGCCAGTACCGTACTCCCCGGCACTGAAGCTTTCTTT
NA,TRBV7-9,TRBJ1-3,CASSLLGDLSGNTIYF,TGTGCCAGCAGCTTATTAGGGGATCTCTCTGGAAACACCATATATTTT
NA,TRBV25-1,TRBJ1-2,CASSALRGGYGYTF,TGTGCCAGCAGCGCCCTCAGAGGGGGATATGGCTACACCTTC
TRBD2,TRBV9,TRBJ2-7,CASSAGRTSTYEQYF,TGTGCCAGCAGCGCCGGAAGGACTAGTACCTACGAGCAGTACTTC
NA,TRBV5-6,TRBJ2-7,CASSFDSNYEQYF,TGTGCCAGCAGCTTCGACTCTAACTACGAGCAGTACTTC
NA,TRBV19,TRBJ1-6,CASNQGYLNSPLHF,TGTGCCAGTAATCAGGGGTATCTTAATTCACCCCTCCACTTT
NA,TRBV11-2,TRBJ1-2,CASSLSSRDYGYTF,TGTGCCAGCAGCTTAAGTTCACGGGACTATGGCTACACCTTC
TRBD1,TRBV15,TRBJ2-7,CATSRARQGYEQYF,TGTGCCACCAGCAGAGCGAGACAGGGGTACGAGCAGTACTTC
NA,TRBV19,TRBJ1-4,CASSTDRVNEKLFF,TGTGCCAGTAGTACGGACAGAGTTAATGAAAAACTGTTTTTT
TRBD1,TRBV2,TRBJ2-7,CASIEGQGYYEQYF,TGTGCCAGCATCGAGGGACAGGGCTACTACGAGCAGTACTTC
TRBD1,TRBV18,TRBJ2-7,CASSPPGQGAANEQYF,TGTGCCAGCTCACCCCCCGGACAGGGGGCGGCCAACGAGCAGTACTTC
NA,TRBV5-6,TRBJ2-7,CASSLVAGVYEQYF,TGTGCCAGCAGCTTGGTGGCAGGGGTTTACGAGCAGTACTTC
NA,TRBV18,TRBJ1-2,CASSPPNSPGYTF,TGTGCCAGCTCACCACCCAATAGCCCCGGCTACACCTTC
TRBD1,TRBV13,TRBJ2-3,CASTPSTGATDTQYF,TGTGCCAGCACCCCTTCGACAGGGGCAACAGATACGCAGTATTTT
TRBD1,TRBV19,TRBJ2-6,CASSIQGTSGANVLTF,TGTGCCAGTAGCATACAGGGGACCTCTGGGGCCAACGTCCTGACTTTC
NA,TRBV2,TRBJ2-1,CASSAAESSYNEQFF,TGTGCCAGCAGTGCGGCGGAGAGCTCCTACAATGAGCAGTTCTTC
NA,TRBV4-1,TRBJ2-7,CASSYGYSYEQYF,TGCGCCAGCAGCTACGGGTACTCCTACGAGCAGTACTTC
NA,TRBV2,TRBJ1-2,CATPGQHYGYTF,TGTGCCACACCGGGACAACACTATGGCTACACCTTC
NA,TRBV20-1,TRBJ1-1,CSARGPAEAFF,TGCAGTGCTAGAGGTCCCGCTGAAGCTTTCTTT
TRBD2,TRBV25-1,TRBJ2-5,CASSEEAGVKETQYF,TGTGCCAGCAGTGAAGAGGCGGGAGTAAAAGAGACCCAGTACTTC
NA,TRBV9,TRBJ2-7,CASSVDTTYEQYF,TGTGCCAGCAGCGTAGACACCACCTACGAGCAGTACTTC
TRBD2,TRBV25-1,TRBJ2-2,CASSGPPRSGSAGELFF,TGTGCCAGCAGTGGGCCCCCACGGAGCGGGAGCGCCGGGGAGCTGTTTTTT
NA,TRBV4-1,TRBJ2-1,CASSQDREADEQFF,TGCGCCAGCAGCCAAGACCGGGAAGCAGATGAGCAGTTCTTC
NA,TRBV16,TRBJ1-1,CASSQGTGNTEAFF,TGTGCCAGCAGCCAAGGTACGGGGAACACTGAAGCTTTCTTT
NA,TRBV27,TRBJ2-2,CASSSGQTSTGELFF,TGTGCCAGCAGTTCAGGACAGACTTCCACCGGGGAGCTGTTTTTT
NA,TRBV29-1,TRBJ1-1,CSVEGGVNTEAFF,TGCAGCGTTGAGGGGGGGGTGAACACTGAAGCTTTCTTT
TRBD1,TRBV9,TRBJ1-5,CASSVGQGLNQPQHF,TGTGCCAGCAGCGTAGGACAGGGTCTTAATCAGCCCCAGCATTTT
TRBD2,TRBV4-1,TRBJ2-1,CAVGASGGNNEQFF,TGCGCCGTAGGGGCTAGCGGGGGGAACAATGAGCAGTTCTTC
NA,TRBV18,TRBJ1-5,CASSPVASPNQPQHF,TGTGCCAGCTCACCGGTGGCATCCCCCAATCAGCCCCAGCATTTT
NA,TRBV30,TRBJ1-1,CARGGGATEAFF,TGTGCCCGTGGGGGGGGCGCCACTGAAGCTTTCTTT
NA,TRBV28,TRBJ2-7,CASARQHQYEQYF,TGTGCCAGCGCCCGACAGCATCAATACGAGCAGTACTTC
NA,TRBV7-9,TRBJ1-1,CASISGMNTEAFF,TGTGCCAGCATATCAGGAATGAACACTGAAGCTTTCTTT
NA,TRBV18,TRBJ2-7,CASSPRGPKDEQYF,TGTGCCAGCTCCCCCCGAGGTCCTAAAGACGAGCAGTACTTC
TRBD2,TRBV30,TRBJ2-1,CAWTEPGLAGGRSYNEQFF,TGTGCCTGGACAGAACCTGGACTAGCGGGGGGGCGTTCCTACAATGAGCAGTTCTTC
NA,TRBV9,TRBJ1-4,CASSDGGGVDEKLFF,TGTGCCAGCAGCGACGGGGGGGGTGTAGATGAAAAACTGTTTTTT
NA,TRBV30,TRBJ1-1,CAWSWSPRDTEAFF,TGTGCCTGGAGCTGGTCCCCGAGGGACACTGAAGCTTTCTTT
NA,TRBV13,TRBJ2-1,CASSSRTDSYNEQFF,TGTGCCAGCAGCTCCCGGACTGATTCCTACAATGAGCAGTTCTTC
NA,TRBV5-5,TRBJ2-7,CASSLSRGRTYEQYF,TGTGCCAGCAGCCTCAGCCGGGGAAGGACCTACGAGCAGTACTTC
TRBD1,TRBV5-1,TRBJ1-2,CASSLDRAVWGGYTF,TGCGCCAGCAGCTTAGACAGGGCGGTTTGGGGAGGCTACACCTTC
NA,TRBV14,TRBJ1-6,CASSQGLSVSPLHF,TGTGCCAGCAGCCAAGGGCTAAGCGTGTCACCCCTCCACTTT
NA,TRBV18,TRBJ1-5,CASSPNSGVIQPQHF,TGTGCCAGCTCACCAAATTCAGGGGTTATTCAGCCCCAGCATTTT
TRBD1,TRBV15,TRBJ2-1,CATSDTLQGIKFF,TGTGCCACCAGCGACACGTTACAGGGGATAAAGTTCTTC
TRBD2,TRBV15,TRBJ2-7,CATSGGLAGAYEQYF,TGTGCCACCAGCGGGGGACTAGCGGGAGCCTACGAGCAGTACTTC
TRBD2,TRBV4-1,TRBJ2-1,CASSQPPWELLRDYSYNEQFF,TGCGCCAGCAGCCAACCGCCCTGGGAACTCTTAAGGGACTACTCCTACAATGAGCAGTTCTTC
NA,TRBV6-5,TRBJ2-4,CASSPTGREDIQYF,TGTGCCAGCAGCCCGACAGGGCGGGAGGACATTCAGTACTTC
NA,TRBV29-1,TRBJ2-1,CSADNEQFF,TGCAGCGCAGACAATGAGCAGTTCTTC
TRBD2,TRBV30,TRBJ2-5,CAWRVAGGGETQYF,TGTGCCTGGAGAGTAGCGGGAGGGGGAGAGACCCAGTACTTC
TRBD1,TRBV25-1,TRBJ2-7,CASSDWDSAYEQYF,TGTGCCAGCAGTGATTGGGACAGTGCCTACGAGCAGTACTTC
TRBD1,TRBV7-9,TRBJ2-5,CASSWDSGETQYF,TGTGCCAGCAGCTGGGACAGTGGGGAGACCCAGTACTTC
TRBD1,TRBV18,TRBJ2-5,CASSPTRDRVPQYF,TGTGCCAGCTCACCAACCCGAGACAGGGTCCCCCAGTACTTC
TRBD1,TRBV9,TRBJ1-2,CASSRDSNYGYTF,TGTGCCAGCAGCCGGGACAGTAACTATGGCTACACCTTC
NA,TRBV25-1,TRBJ1-1,CASSEFRPAGAGTEAFF,TGTGCCAGCAGTGAATTCCGCCCGGCGGGGGCTGGCACTGAAGCTTTCTTT
NA,TRBV12-2,TRBJ1-5,CASRLGTGGGGNQPQHF,TGTGCAAGTCGCTTAGGCACAGGGGGCGGAGGCAATCAGCCCCAGCATTTT
NA,TRBV5-1,TRBJ2-7,CASSLAGGTYEQYF,TGCGCCAGCAGCTTGGCTGGGGGCACCTACGAGCAGTACTTC
NA,TRBV4-1,TRBJ1-1,CASSRIPGDTEAFF,TGCGCCAGCAGCAGAATCCCGGGAGACACTGAAGCTTTCTTT